The next 13 T cell receptor beta chains were all read from a single sample in a study of cytomegalovirus exposure and HLA in healthy donors. Produced via immunoSEQ multiplex PCR; TCRdb's table is partial and in-frame only. The table lists tens of thousands of clones, around 93% of them singletons. The sequencing sample was made of PBMCs. Receptors were obtained from a man younger than 35 in good health and CMV-seronegative.

The chain is built from TRBV7-3 and TRBJ2-1, with D maybe TRBD2 (6 bases). Between the trimmed V and J ends, which lost 0 bases and 7 bases, there was a span of 19 bases. CDR3 length: 17 amino acids. In germline, CDR1 is SGHTA, CDR2 FQGTGA. Here the CDR3 DNA reads TGTGCCAGCAGCTTAACGGGGGGATTGGACCGTACTAATGAGCAGTTCTTC. It translates to CASSLTGGLDRTNEQFF.

V and J are TRBV9 and TRBJ2-5; TRBD2 matches 7 bases. Looked up from germline, CDR1 is SGDLS and CDR2 is YYNGEE. The trim removed 3 bases at V and 4 bases at J, leaving 6 bases unmatched. The CDR3 covers 14 residues. The CDR3, as DNA: TGTGCCAGCAGCGGGGCGGGGAGGGGAGAGACCCAGTACTTC. Translation: CASSGAGRGETQYF. Filled out from reference TRBV9 and TRBJ2-5, the complete variable domain reads DSGVTQTPKHLITATGQRVTLRCSPRSGDLSVYWYQQSLDQGLQFLIQYYNGEERAKGNILERFSAQQFPDLHSELNLSSLELGDSALYFCASSGAGRGETQYFGPGTRLLVL.

This chain uses TRBV5-1 with TRBJ2-1, with 7 bases fitting TRBD2. The CDR3 has 19 residues. Germline V gene data show CDR1 as SGHRS and CDR2 as YFSETQ. V dropped 2 bases and J dropped 5; count of bases not matched to a gene: 19. The CDR3 sequence: CASSFLLTGPGRADNEQFF. CDR3 DNA: TGCGCCAGCAGCTTTCTGTTAACTGGTCCGGGGAGGGCCGACAATGAGCAGTTCTTC.

The chain is built from TRBV5-1 and TRBJ1-1; weak D call: TRBD1 (5 bases). The CDR3 loop spans 15 amino acids. Germline assignment: CDR1 SGHRS and CDR2 YFSETQ. Trimming pared 4 bases from V and 3 bases from J, leaving 16 bases between. CDR3 amino acids: CASSPYRPPHTEAFF. DNA for the CDR3: TGCGCCAGCAGCCCGTACAGGCCACCTCACACTGAAGCTTTCTTT.

The genes are TRBV28 and TRBJ2-7; D perhaps matches TRBD2 (6 bases). The CDR3 covers 13 residues. The germline V gene encodes CDR1 MDHEN and CDR2 SYDVKM. The ends were cut back, 5 bases at V and 0 bases at J, with 8 bases in the middle. The CDR3: CASSPRGSYEQYF. The CDR3 DNA sequence: TGTGCCAGCAGTCCGCGGGGCTCCTACGAGCAGTACTTC.

The chain couples TRBV29-1 to TRBJ2-1; no clear D gene. CDR1 is SQVTM, CDR2 ANQGSEA, per germline. CDR3 length: 14 amino acids. Trimming pared 4 bases from V and 0 bases from J, leaving 10 bases between. The CDR3 sequence is CSVVSADSYNEQFF. CDR3 nucleotide sequence: TGCAGCGTTGTATCGGCGGACTCCTACAATGAGCAGTTCTTC.

This chain uses TRBV9 with TRBJ2-7, with 8 bases aligning to TRBD1. Germline V gives CDR1 SGDLS, CDR2 YYNGEE. V was clipped by 1 base and J by 2 bases; unmatched bases: 5. There are 15 residues in the CDR3. The DNA of the CDR3 is TGTGCCAGCAGCGTAACCTGGACAGGGACCTACGAGCAGTACTTC. It specifies CASSVTWTGTYEQYF.

The chain recombines TRBV5-1 with TRBJ2-3; TRBD2 matches 7 bases. Germline CDR1 reads SGHRS; CDR2 reads YFSETQ. The CDR3 has 17 amino acids. V shed 3 bases, J shed 1 base, and the junction held 11 bases outside the gene matches. The CDR3 DNA sequence: TGCGCCAGCAGCTCTTCTTATGCGGGGGAGCGCACAGATACGCAGTATTTT. Protein: CASSSSYAGERTDTQYF.

The V gene is TRBV9, the J gene TRBJ2-3; tentative D call: TRBD2 (5 bases). Germline loops: CDR1 SGDLS, CDR2 YYNGEE. V shed 0 bases and J shed 1 base, with 9 bases lying between them. The length of the CDR3 is 15 residues. The CDR3 bases are TGTGCCAGCAGCGTAGGCGAGGGTGGCACAGATACGCAGTATTTT. Protein: CASSVGEGGTDTQYF.

This clone came up once. V usage is TRBV7-2 and J usage is TRBJ2-5; tentative D call: TRBD1 (6 bases). The CDR3 runs 14 residues. Germline V lookup: CDR1 SGHTA, CDR2 FQGNSA. Trimming took off 1 base at V and 7 bases at J, with 13 bases between the two ends. The CDR3 coding sequence is TGTGCCAGCAGCTTAGACAGGGTTTCTGGGACCCAGTACTTC. It encodes CASSLDRVSGTQYF.

This clone was found once. The chain recombines TRBV5-6 with TRBJ2-1; possible D gene TRBD2, 6 bases. V was shortened by 4 bases and J by 1 base, with 15 bases between the two germline ends. The V gene's germline CDR1 is SGHDT and CDR2 YYEEEE. The CDR3 loop spans 16 amino acids. CDR3 loop: CASSPSLGLSYNEQFF. The CDR3 DNA follows: TGTGCCAGCAGCCCTTCCCTCGGACTATCCTACAATGAGCAGTTCTTC.

The V call is TRBV4-2, the J call TRBJ2-7, with D maybe TRBD2 (5 bases). The CDR3 is 15 residues long. The germline V and J ends were trimmed by 5 bases and 3 bases, with 17 bases remaining between them. From germline, CDR1 is LGHNA and CDR2 YNFKEQ. The CDR3 nucleotides are TGTGCCAGCAGCTCGGACCGGGATCTTAACTACGAGCAGTACTTC. Its translation: CASSSDRDLNYEQYF.

This rearrangement joins TRBV4-3 to TRBJ2-2, with D tentatively TRBD2 (5 bases). The CDR3 has 13 amino acids. V was clipped by 4 bases and J by 11 bases, with 14 bases between them. Germline CDR1 reads LGHNA; CDR2 reads YSLEER. CDR3 sequence (DNA): TGCGCCAGCAGCCCTATCTTAGGAGGCGAGCTGTTTTTT. This gives the protein CASSPILGGELFF.